Reported below is one T cell receptor beta chain. Its antigen is still unknown. Germline V CDR1 and CDR2: SGHNT, YYREEE (reference sequence). The CDR3 spans 14 residues. The germline V and J ends were trimmed by 4 bases and 0 bases, with 10 bases remaining between them. Repertoires were generated with immunoSEQ multiplex PCR, while TCRdb's copy carries only in-frame clones and drops some. The table records more than 50,000 clones, 80% to 90% of them present only once. This sample was included in a study of OX40 agonist ivuxolimab in advanced cancers. Findings and limits, study-wide: At doses 0.1 to 3.0 mg/kg, CD4+ and CD8+ clones expanded.

The J gene is TRBJ1-2, the V gene TRBV5-4; D gene unclear. This sequence originates from an adult with an advanced solid tumor such as melanoma, head and neck, liver or kidney cancer. Sequenced material: CD4+ or CD8+ T cells sorted from blood, taken in a trial of the OX40 agonist ivuxolimab. CDR3 sequence (DNA): TGTGCCAGCAGCCGTGCGGGGACTAACTATGGCTACACCTTC. It specifies CASSRAGTNYGYTF.